The clone carrying this TCR beta chain appeared many times. V lost 0 bases and J 4 bases, leaving 6 bases between the germline ends. Germline V gene sequence: CDR1 ENHRY, CDR2 SYGVKD. This CDR3 has 13 amino acids. TCRdb redid the calling of the RT-PCR reads with MiXCR, one entry per CDR3 protein. The table records 650,000 to 800,000 distinct CDR3 sequences, approximately 15% of them present only once. The rearrangement links TRBV10-3 to TRBJ2-5; D not certain. The receptor comes from a female donor in good health, serving as a healthy control. The specimen was memory CD4+ T cells from blood. The CDR3 reads CAISESVTETQYF. The CDR3 DNA reads as TGTGCCATCAGTGAGTCAGTGACAGAGACCCAGTACTTC.